This T cell receptor beta chain emerged from a study of T cell repertoires in cytomegalovirus infection. Notes on the study in general: HLA-C-restricted CMV-specific TCR beta clonotypes prevailed in the ex vivo response. Cumulative public TCR beta family frequency identified CMV carriers with the relevant HLA.

The ends lost 4 bases at V and 3 bases at J; junction bases unmatched: 5. Germline CDR1 DFQATT, CDR2 SNEGSKA (reference sequence). The length of the CDR3 is 14 residues. TCRdb passed the reads through MiXCR, listing each CDR3 protein once. This sample yields about 470,000 distinct CDR3 sequences, of which approximately 40% are seen a single time; about 39% belongs to the top ten. This clonotype was picked up one time. No antigen is known for it. The sample in question was cultured PBMCs, obtained from culture after CMV antigen stimulation. This rearrangement joins TRBV20-1 to TRBJ2-7; the match to TRBD2 covers 11 bases. This TCR came from a human donor in good health (CMV status not recorded). Some clones in this sample may be carry-over from other donors' samples. CDR3: CSANRLAGFYEQYF. In DNA, the CDR3 is TGCAGTGCTAACCGACTAGCGGGGTTCTACGAGCAGTACTTC.